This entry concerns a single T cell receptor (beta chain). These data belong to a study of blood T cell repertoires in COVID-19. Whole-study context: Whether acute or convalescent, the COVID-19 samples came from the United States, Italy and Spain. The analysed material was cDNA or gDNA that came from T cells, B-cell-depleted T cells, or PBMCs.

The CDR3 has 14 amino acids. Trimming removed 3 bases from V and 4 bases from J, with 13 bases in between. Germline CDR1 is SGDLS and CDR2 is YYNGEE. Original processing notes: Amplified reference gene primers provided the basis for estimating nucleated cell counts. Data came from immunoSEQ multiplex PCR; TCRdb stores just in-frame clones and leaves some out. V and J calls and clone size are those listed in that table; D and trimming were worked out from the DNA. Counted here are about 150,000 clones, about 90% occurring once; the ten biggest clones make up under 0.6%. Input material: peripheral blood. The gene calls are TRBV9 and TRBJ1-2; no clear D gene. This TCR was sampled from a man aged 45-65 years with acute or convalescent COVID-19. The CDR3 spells CASSATGSSYGYTF. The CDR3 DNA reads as TGTGCCAGCAGCGCGACCGGGTCTTCCTATGGCTACACCTTC. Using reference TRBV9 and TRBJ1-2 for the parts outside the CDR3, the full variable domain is DSGVTQTPKHLITATGQRVTLRCSPRSGDLSVYWYQQSLDQGLQFLIQYYNGEERAKGNILERFSAQQFPDLHSELNLSSLELGDSALYFCASSATGSSYGYTFGSGTRLTVV.